The next 18 T cell receptor beta chains were all read from a single sample in a study of T cell responses to AZD1222 COVID-19 vaccine. Sequencing used immunoSEQ multiplex PCR; TCRdb keeps in-frame clones, though not all of them. The sample lists 200,000 to 250,000 clones, less than 95% seen once, with about 1.5% in the top ten. The specimen comprised peripheral blood, sampled 28 days after the second dose of the MenACWY control vaccine. The receptors here all came from an adult who received the MenACWY meningococcal vaccine as a control.

CDR3 protein: CASSLQLENEQYF. The CDR3 region has the DNA TGTGCCTCCAGCCTGCAGTTGGAAAACGAGCAGTACTTC. V usage is TRBV10-3 and J usage is TRBJ2-7; D is ambiguous. Deletions cut 11 bases from V and 5 bases from J, with 19 bases between. The CDR3 has 13 amino acids. Germline V gives CDR1 ENHRY, CDR2 SYGVKD.

The chain couples TRBV5-4 to TRBJ1-1; no clear D. The germline CDR1 and CDR2 sequences are SGHNT and YYREEE (reference sequence). The V and J ends lost 4 bases and 2 bases respectively, with 6 bases between them. This CDR3 spans 12 amino acids. As DNA, the CDR3 is TGTGCCAGCAGCGCAATTAACACTGAAGCTTTCTTT. As protein: CASSAINTEAFF.

The genes are TRBV7-6 and TRBJ2-3; 9 bases match TRBD2. V shed 2 bases and J 0 bases; nucleotides not matched to a gene: 6. This CDR3 spans 17 amino acids. Per germline, CDR1 SGHVS and CDR2 FNYEAQ. The CDR3 nucleotides read TGTGCCAGCAGCTTAAGGGCTAGCGGGAAGAGCACAGATACGCAGTATTTT. Translated: CASSLRASGKSTDTQYF.

The gene calls are TRBV7-2 and TRBJ1-5, with D unresolved. V dropped 1 base and J dropped 3 bases, with 10 bases sitting between them. CDR3 length: 15 amino acids. CDR1 is SGHTA and CDR2 is FQGNSA in the germline V gene. The CDR3 loop is CASSLGGSTNQPQHF. CDR3 DNA: TGTGCCAGCAGCTTAGGTGGGTCGACCAATCAGCCCCAGCATTTT.

The genes are TRBV6-2 or TRBV6-3 and TRBJ1-1, with D uncertain. Between the trimmed V and J ends, which lost 2 bases and 3 bases, there was a span of 4 bases. Germline assignment: CDR1 MNHEY and CDR2 SVGEGT. The CDR3 extends over 12 amino acids. The CDR3 loop reads CASSYGHTEAFF. CDR3 in DNA: TGTGCCAGCAGTTACGGACACACTGAAGCTTTCTTT.

V is TRBV6-5 and J is TRBJ2-3; either TRBD1 or TRBD2 may supply D (5 bases each). The V end was cut by 0 bases, the J end by 2 bases, with 12 bases between. Per germline, CDR1 MNHEY and CDR2 SVGAGI. The CDR3 length is 16 residues. The CDR3 protein is CASSYSTYGTTDTQYF. The CDR3, as DNA: TGTGCCAGCAGTTACTCGACTTACGGGACCACAGATACGCAGTATTTT.

The V call is TRBV29-1, the J call TRBJ2-3; the D is unclear. The length of the CDR3 is 12 residues. Looked up from germline, CDR1 is SQVTM and CDR2 is ANQGSEA. With 4 bases removed from V and 1 base from J, the gap between germline ends came to 6 bases. The CDR3 DNA sequence: TGCAGCGTTGTTTCTGGCACAGATACGCAGTATTTT. Its protein is CSVVSGTDTQYF.

The rearrangement uses TRBV7-9 and TRBJ2-1, with 7 bases lining up with TRBD2. V gave up 5 bases and J gave up 4 bases; unmatched junction bases: 11. CDR3 size: 16 residues. CDR1 is SEHNR, CDR2 FQNEAQ, per germline (reference sequence). The CDR3 coding sequence is TGTGCCAGCAGCCCCCCCGGCGCGGGGGTGTACAATGAGCAGTTCTTC. It translates to CASSPPGAGVYNEQFF.

The V gene is TRBV5-1, the J gene TRBJ1-1; TRBD1 matches 9 bases. Germline assignment: CDR1 SGHRS and CDR2 YFSETQ. Germline trimming cut 3 bases from V and 5 bases from J; bases unmatched to any gene: 11. The CDR3 is 16 amino acids. CDR3 bases: TGCGCCAGCAGCTCGGACAGGGGTCCCGGAAAAACTGAAGCTTTCTTT. It yields the protein CASSSDRGPGKTEAFF.

This rearrangement joins TRBV7-2 to TRBJ2-5, with a possible D match to TRBD1 (6 bases). CDR1 is SGHTA and CDR2 is FQGNSA in the germline V gene. This CDR3 spans 18 amino acids. Trimming shortened V by 0 bases and J by 1 base, and 18 bases separated the two germline ends. The CDR3, as DNA: TGTGCCAGCAGCTTAGCTTCATACCCTAGGACAGTCCAAGAGACCCAGTACTTC. Amino acids: CASSLASYPRTVQETQYF.

This chain connects TRBV30 to TRBJ1-5; no definite D call. The CDR3 loop spans 13 amino acids. V lost 2 bases and J 4 bases, leaving 9 bases between the germline ends. Looked up from germline, CDR1 is GTSNPN and CDR2 is SVGIG (reference sequence). The CDR3, as DNA: TGTGCCTGGAGTAGAGACACAAATCAGCCCCAGCATTTT. This gives the protein CAWSRDTNQPQHF.

The chain uses TRBV4-2 and TRBJ2-5, with D possibly being TRBD2 (6 bases). The CDR3 is 15 amino acids. Germline V CDR1 and CDR2: LGHNA, YNFKEQ. Trimming cost V 4 bases and J 2 bases, with 14 bases left between them. Here the CDR3 DNA reads TGTGCCAGCAGCCCCCGGACTACCGGGCAAGAGACCCAGTACTTC. Translated, it gives CASSPRTTGQETQYF.

The V call is TRBV5-4, the J call TRBJ2-3; D unclear. This CDR3 is 12 amino acids long. Germline-derived CDR1 and CDR2 are SGHNT and YYREEE (reference sequence). V was cut by 4 bases and J by 2 bases, with 5 bases left in between. CDR3 DNA sequence: TGTGCCAGCAGCCATTTCACAGATACGCAGTATTTT. It translates to CASSHFTDTQYF.

The chain uses TRBV3-1 (or the pseudogene TRBV3-2) and TRBJ1-1; unclear D gene. V lost 4 bases, J lost 0 bases, and 15 bases lay in between. This CDR3 region has 16 residues. Germline CDR1 is LGHDT and CDR2 is YNNKEL (reference sequence). CDR3 sequence (DNA): TGTGCCAGCAGCCCCCTTCTGGTTCAGGTGAACACTGAAGCTTTCTTT. Amino acids: CASSPLLVQVNTEAFF.

This sequence joins TRBV7-3 and TRBJ2-1; tentative D call: TRBD1 (5 bases). The CDR3 is made up of 15 amino acids. With 5 bases removed from V and 7 bases from J, the gap between germline ends came to 18 bases. CDR1 is SGHTA, CDR2 FQGTGA, per germline. The CDR3 sequence: CASSPQGIRMNEQFF. CDR3 in DNA: TGTGCCAGCAGCCCCCAGGGTATCCGGATGAATGAGCAGTTCTTC.

V gene TRBV7-6 combines with J gene TRBJ2-3; 7 bases are shared with TRBD2. The CDR3 has 16 residues. Per germline, CDR1 SGHVS and CDR2 FNYEAQ. V lost 1 base and J lost 3; bases outside the gene matches: 7. CDR3 protein: CASSLEVLGGTDTQYF. The CDR3 coding sequence is TGTGCCAGCAGCTTAGAGGTTTTGGGGGGGACAGATACGCAGTATTTT.

The chain recombines TRBV19 with TRBJ2-3, with 9 bases that match TRBD2. Looked up from germline, CDR1 is LNHDA and CDR2 is SQIVND (reference sequence). The CDR3 runs to 15 residues. V was clipped by 4 bases and J by 3 bases; unmatched bases: 5. CDR3 sequence (DNA): TGTGCCAGTAGTAGCGGGGGGGCCGGGACAGATACGCAGTATTTT. It codes for CASSSGGAGTDTQYF.

For the CDR3, the DNA is TGTGCCACTGTCGGGGGACCGAACACCGGGGAGCTGTTTTTT. Translated: CATVGGPNTGELFF. The gene calls are TRBV15 and TRBJ2-2; perhaps TRBD2 as D (6 bases). With 9 bases removed from V and 0 bases from J, the gap between germline ends came to 11 bases. Germline CDR1 reads LNHNV; CDR2 reads YYDKDF (reference sequence). The CDR3 is 14 residues long.